This entry is about one T cell receptor beta chain. The CDR3 has 11 residues. V dropped 3 bases and J dropped 4 bases, with 6 bases sitting between them. Germline-derived CDR1 and CDR2 are DFQATT and SNEGSKA (reference sequence). As the sequencing template, cDNA was produced by extracting RNA and reverse transcribing it. Some clones are missing from TCRdb's copy, which holds only in-frame ones; the method was immunoSEQ multiplex PCR. In the table there are fewer than 110,000 clones, around 60% of which are singletons. The data stem from a study of CD8+ T cells in alopecia areata. The authors sorted CD4+ and CD8+ T cells from PBMCs.

J is TRBJ2-5 and V is TRBV20-1; possible D gene TRBD1, 5 bases. Input material: CD4+ T cells sorted from blood. The source is a human donor in good health. For the CDR3, the DNA is TGCAGTGCTAGGGGGCCAGAGACCCAGTACTTC. It specifies CSARGPETQYF.